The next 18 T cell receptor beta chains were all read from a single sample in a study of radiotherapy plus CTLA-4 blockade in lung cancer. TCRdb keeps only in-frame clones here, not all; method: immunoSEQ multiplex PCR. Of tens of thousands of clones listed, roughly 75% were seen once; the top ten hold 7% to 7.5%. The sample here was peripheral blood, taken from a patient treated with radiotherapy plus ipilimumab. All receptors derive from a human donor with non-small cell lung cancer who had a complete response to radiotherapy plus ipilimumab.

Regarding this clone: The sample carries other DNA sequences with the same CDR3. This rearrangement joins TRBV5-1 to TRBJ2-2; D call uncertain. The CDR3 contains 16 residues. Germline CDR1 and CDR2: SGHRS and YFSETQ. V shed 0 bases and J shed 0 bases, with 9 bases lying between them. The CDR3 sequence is CASSLGARTNTGELFF. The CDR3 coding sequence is TGCGCCAGCAGCTTGGGCGCTAGAACGAACACCGGGGAGCTGTTTTTT.

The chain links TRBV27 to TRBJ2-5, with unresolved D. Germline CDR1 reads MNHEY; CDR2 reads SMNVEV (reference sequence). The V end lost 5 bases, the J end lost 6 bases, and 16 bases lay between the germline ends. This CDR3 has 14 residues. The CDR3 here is CASSERGSKKTQYF. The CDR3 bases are TGTGCCAGCAGTGAAAGAGGCAGCAAGAAGACCCAGTACTTC.

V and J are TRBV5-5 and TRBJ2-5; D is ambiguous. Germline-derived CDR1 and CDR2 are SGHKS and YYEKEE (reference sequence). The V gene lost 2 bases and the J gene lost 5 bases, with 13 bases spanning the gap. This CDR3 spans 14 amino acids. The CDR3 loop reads CASSLTNSRETQYF. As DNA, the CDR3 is TGTGCCAGCAGCTTAACAAATTCGAGGGAGACCCAGTACTTC.

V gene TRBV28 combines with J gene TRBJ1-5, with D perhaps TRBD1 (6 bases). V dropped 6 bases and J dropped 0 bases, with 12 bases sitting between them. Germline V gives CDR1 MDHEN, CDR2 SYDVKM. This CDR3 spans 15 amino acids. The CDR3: CASSLQGYSNQPQHF. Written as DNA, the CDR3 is TGTGCCAGCAGCCTACAGGGATATAGCAATCAGCCCCAGCATTTT.

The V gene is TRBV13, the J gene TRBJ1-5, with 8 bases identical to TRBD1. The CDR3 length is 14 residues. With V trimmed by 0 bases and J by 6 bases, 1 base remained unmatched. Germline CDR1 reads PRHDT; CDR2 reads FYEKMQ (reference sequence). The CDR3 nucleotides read TGTGCCAGCAGCTTAGGACAGGGGGGTCAGCCCCAGCATTTT. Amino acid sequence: CASSLGQGGQPQHF.

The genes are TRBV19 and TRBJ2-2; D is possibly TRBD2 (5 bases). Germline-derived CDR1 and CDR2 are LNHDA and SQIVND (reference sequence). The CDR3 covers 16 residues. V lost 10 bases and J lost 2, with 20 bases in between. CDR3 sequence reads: CATSGMTKLNTGELFF. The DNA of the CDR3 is TGTGCCACTTCCGGGATGACCAAGTTAAACACCGGGGAGCTGTTTTTT.

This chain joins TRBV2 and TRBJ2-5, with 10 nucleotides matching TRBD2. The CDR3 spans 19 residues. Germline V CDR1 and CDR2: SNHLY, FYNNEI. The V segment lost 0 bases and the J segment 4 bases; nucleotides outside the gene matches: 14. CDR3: CASSEARGISASGGETQYF. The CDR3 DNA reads TGTGCCAGCAGTGAAGCGCGCGGGATTTCGGCTAGCGGGGGAGAGACCCAGTACTTC.

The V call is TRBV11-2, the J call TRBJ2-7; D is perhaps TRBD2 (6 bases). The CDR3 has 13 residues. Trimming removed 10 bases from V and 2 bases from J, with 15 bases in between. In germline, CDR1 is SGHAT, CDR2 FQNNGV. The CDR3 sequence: CATKGRDTYEQYF. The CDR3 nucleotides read TGTGCCACCAAAGGGCGGGATACCTACGAGCAGTACTTC.

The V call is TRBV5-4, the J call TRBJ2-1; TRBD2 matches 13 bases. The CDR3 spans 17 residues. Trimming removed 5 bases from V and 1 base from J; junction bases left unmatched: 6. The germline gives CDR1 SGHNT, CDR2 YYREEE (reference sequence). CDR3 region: CASRPPTSGGSYNEQFF. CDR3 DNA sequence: TGTGCCAGCAGACCTCCGACTAGCGGGGGGTCCTACAATGAGCAGTTCTTC.

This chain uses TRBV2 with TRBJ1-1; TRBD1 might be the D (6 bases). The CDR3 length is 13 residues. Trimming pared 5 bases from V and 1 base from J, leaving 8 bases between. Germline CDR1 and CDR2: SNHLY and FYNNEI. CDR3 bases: TGTGCCAGCAGTTCCAGGGGGAACACTGAAGCTTTCTTT. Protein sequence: CASSSRGNTEAFF.

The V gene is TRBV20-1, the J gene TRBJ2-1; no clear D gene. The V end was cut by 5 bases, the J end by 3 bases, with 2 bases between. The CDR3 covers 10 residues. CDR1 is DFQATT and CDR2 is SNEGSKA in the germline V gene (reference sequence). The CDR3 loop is CSAFYNEQFF. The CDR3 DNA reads TGCAGTGCTTTCTACAATGAGCAGTTCTTC.

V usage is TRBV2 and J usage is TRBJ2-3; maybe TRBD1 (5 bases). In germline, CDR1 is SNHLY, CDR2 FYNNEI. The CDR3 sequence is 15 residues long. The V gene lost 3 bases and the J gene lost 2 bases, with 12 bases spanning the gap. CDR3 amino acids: CASSDLTATTDTQYF. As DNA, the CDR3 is TGTGCCAGCAGTGATTTGACAGCTACCACAGATACGCAGTATTTT.

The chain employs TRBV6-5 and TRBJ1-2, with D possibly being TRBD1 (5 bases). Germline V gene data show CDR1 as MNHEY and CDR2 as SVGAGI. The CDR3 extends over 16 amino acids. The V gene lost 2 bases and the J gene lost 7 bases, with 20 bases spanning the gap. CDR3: CASSYKARARFGGYTF. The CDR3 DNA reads TGTGCCAGCAGTTACAAGGCCAGGGCGAGATTTGGTGGCTACACCTTC.

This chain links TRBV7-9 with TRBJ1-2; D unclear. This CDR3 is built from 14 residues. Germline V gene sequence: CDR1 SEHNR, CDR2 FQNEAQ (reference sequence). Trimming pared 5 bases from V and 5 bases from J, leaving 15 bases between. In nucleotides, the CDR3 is TGTGCCAGCAGCAAAGACACCAAGGATTATGGCTACACCTTC. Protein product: CASSKDTKDYGYTF.

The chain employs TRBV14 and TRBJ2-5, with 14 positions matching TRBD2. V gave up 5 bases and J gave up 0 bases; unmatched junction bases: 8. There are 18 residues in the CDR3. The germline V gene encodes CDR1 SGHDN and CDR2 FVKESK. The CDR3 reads CASSESGTSGSYQETQYF. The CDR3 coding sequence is TGTGCCAGCAGCGAATCCGGGACTAGCGGGAGTTACCAAGAGACCCAGTACTTC.

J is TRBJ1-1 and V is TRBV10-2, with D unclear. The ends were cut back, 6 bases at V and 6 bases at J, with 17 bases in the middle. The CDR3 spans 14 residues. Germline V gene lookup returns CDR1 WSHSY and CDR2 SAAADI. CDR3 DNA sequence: TGCGCCAGCAGGGCCGACGTGGCGATGGCTGAAGCTTTCTTT. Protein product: CASRADVAMAEAFF.

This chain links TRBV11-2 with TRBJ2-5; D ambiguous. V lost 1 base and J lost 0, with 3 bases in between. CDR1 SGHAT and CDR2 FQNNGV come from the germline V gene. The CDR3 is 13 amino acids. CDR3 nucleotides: TGTGCCAGCAGCTTAGTCCACCAAGAGACCCAGTACTTC. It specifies CASSLVHQETQYF.

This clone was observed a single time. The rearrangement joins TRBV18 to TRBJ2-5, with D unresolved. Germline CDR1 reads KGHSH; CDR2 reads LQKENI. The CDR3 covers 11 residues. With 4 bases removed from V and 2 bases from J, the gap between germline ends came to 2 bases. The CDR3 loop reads CASSRQETQYF. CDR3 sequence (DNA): TGTGCCAGCTCACGTCAAGAGACCCAGTACTTC.